These 29 T cell receptor beta chains share one sample of origin, sequenced in a study of Graves' ophthalmopathy and Graves' hyperthyroidism. TCR beta CDR3 regions were amplified from RNA transcripts. First-round RT-PCR relied on HTBI primers, and a second-round multiplex PCR came next. MiXCR was run by TCRdb on the multiplex PCR reads, yielding one entry per CDR3 protein. The table records 650,000 to 900,000 distinct CDR3 sequences, 35% to 50% of them present only once. Sequencing was carried out using peripheral blood. The origin of the receptors is an adult man with Graves' ophthalmopathy.

This chain uses TRBV20-1 with TRBJ2-7; a possible D gene is TRBD1 (6 bases). The CDR3 loop spans 14 amino acids. V was cut by 0 bases and J by 2 bases, with 11 bases left in between. Germline CDR1 DFQATT, CDR2 SNEGSKA (reference sequence). CDR3 DNA: TGCAGTGCTAGAGATCTTCACAGGGCCTACGAGCAGTACTTC. It is translated as CSARDLHRAYEQYF.

With respect to this clonotype: The conserved phenylalanine or tryptophan is not found at the CDR3 terminus, so this likely reflects a read error. The DNA is omitted, as the CDR3 cannot be located on it reliably, and the CDR3 follows TCRdb's listing. This sequence joins TRBV7-9 and TRBJ1-4. The CDR3 is 10 residues long, counting both termini. Per the germline V gene, CDR1 is SEHNR and CDR2 is FQNEAQ (reference sequence). This CDR3 reads CASSLGRAGI.

J is TRBJ1-1 and V is TRBV25-1, with D unresolved. CDR1 is MGHDK, CDR2 SYGVNS, per germline. The CDR3 is 11 residues long. V lost 5 bases and J 11 bases, leaving 12 bases between the germline ends. The CDR3 loop is CASSLFAQAFF. Here the CDR3 DNA reads TGTGCCAGCAGTTTATTTGCCCAGGCTTTCTTT.

Remarks on this clonotype: A junction end diverges from the germline sequence, so it may reflect a read error. This sequence joins TRBV5-1 and TRBJ2-5; no clear D. CDR3 size: 15 residues. The V gene's germline CDR1 is SGHRS and CDR2 YFSETQ. Written as DNA, the CDR3 is TGTGCCAGCAGCCAAGAAGTGCGGAACCAAGAGACCCAGTACTTC. It is translated as CASSQEVRNQETQYF.

About this clonotype: This sequence may be a read error, since a much larger clone differs from it by one base. This chain connects TRBV9 to TRBJ1-2; a weak D match, TRBD1 (6 bases). Germline CDR1 is SGDLS and CDR2 is YYNGEE. V dropped 5 bases and J dropped 0 bases, with 11 bases sitting between them. The CDR3 loop spans 14 amino acids. The CDR3 here is CASSGTTANYGYTF. CDR3 in DNA: TGTGCCAGCAGTGGGACAACAGCTAACTATGGCTACACCTTC. The entire variable domain, with the rest obtained from reference TRBV9 and TRBJ1-2, is as follows: DSGVTQTPKHLITATGQRVTLRCSPRSGDLSVYWYQQSLDQGLQFLIQYYNGEERAKGNILERFSAQQFPDLHSELNLSSLELGDSALYFCASSGTTANYGYTFGSGTRLTVV.

The chain employs TRBV29-1 and TRBJ1-2; D is unclear. Trimming removed 5 bases at V and 3 bases at J, with 7 bases between. Germline V CDR1 and CDR2: SQVTM, ANQGSEA. The CDR3 runs to 11 residues. Here the CDR3 reads CSVRVDYGYTF. As DNA, the CDR3 is TGCAGCGTTAGGGTCGACTATGGCTACACCTTC.

The genes are TRBV7-9 and TRBJ2-7; D uncertain. Germline CDR1 is SEHNR and CDR2 is FQNEAQ (reference sequence). Trimming pared 6 bases from V and 1 base from J, leaving 13 bases between. The CDR3 totals 14 residues. CDR3: CASSSRAPSYEQYF. The CDR3 DNA reads as TGTGCCAGCAGTTCAAGGGCGCCGTCCTACGAGCAGTACTTC. Together with reference TRBV7-9 and TRBJ2-7, the CDR3 gives the full variable domain: DTGVSQNPRHKITKRGQNVTFRCDPISEHNRLYWYRQTLGQGPEFLTYFQNEAQLEKSRLLSDRFSAERPKGSFSTLEIQRTEQGDSAMYLCASSSRAPSYEQYFGPGTRLTVT.

At least ten counts were recorded for this clonotype. CDR3 nucleotides: TGCAGCGTTGACCCTACAGGGGGCTACACCTTCTCCTACGAGCAGTACTTC. Protein product: CSVDPTGGYTFSYEQYF. The J gene is TRBJ2-7, the V gene TRBV29-1, with TRBD1 matching 9 bases. The V segment lost 3 bases and the J segment 0 bases; nucleotides outside the gene matches: 12. Germline V CDR1 and CDR2: SQVTM, ANQGSEA. This CDR3 spans 17 amino acids.

On this clonotype itself: At one end the junction does not follow the germline gene, possibly because of a read error. V usage is TRBV19 and J usage is TRBJ1-3; D not certain. Germline V gene sequence: CDR1 LNHDA, CDR2 SQIVND (reference sequence). The CDR3 is 14 amino acids. Here the CDR3 DNA reads TGTGTCAGTACGAGTATGGGCTCTGGAAACACCATATATTTT. This encodes CVSTSMGSGNTIYF.

This clonotype has at least ten counts. The chain couples TRBV9 to TRBJ1-2; TRBD1 aligns across 8 bases. The length of the CDR3 is 14 residues. The germline gives CDR1 SGDLS, CDR2 YYNGEE. V was clipped by 3 bases and J by 7 bases; unmatched bases: 8. CDR3 bases: TGTGCCAGCAGCGCAACGGACAGGGACCTTGGCTACACCTTC. It encodes CASSATDRDLGYTF.

The DNA of the CDR3 is TGTGCCAGTAGTACAGGACAGGGAACCTACGGGCTCATGAACACTGAAGCTTTCTTT. This sequence encodes CASSTGQGTYGLMNTEAFF. The J gene is TRBJ1-1, the V gene TRBV19; 8 nucleotides align to TRBD1. V shed 4 bases, J shed 0 bases, and the junction held 16 bases outside the gene matches. CDR1 and CDR2 from the germline V gene are LNHDA and SQIVND (reference sequence). The CDR3 is 19 amino acids.

This clonotype was counted ten times or more. One junction end does not reproduce the germline sequence, and a read error may be involved. The rearrangement joins TRBV2 to TRBJ2-7, with D tentatively TRBD2 (5 bases). Germline CDR1 SNHLY, CDR2 FYNNEI. This CDR3 region has 12 residues. The CDR3 nucleotides read TGTGCCAGCAGTGAAGCGAGGGCGGATTGGGACTTC. This encodes CASSEARADWDF.

The chain has TRBV20-1 and TRBJ2-7; D is undetermined. The CDR3 loop spans 15 amino acids. Between the trimmed V and J ends, which lost 1 base and 0 bases, there was a span of 13 bases. Germline CDR1 and CDR2: DFQATT and SNEGSKA (reference sequence). This chain's CDR3 is CSARGSAMSSYEQYF. CDR3 sequence (DNA): TGCAGTGCTAGAGGGTCGGCTATGAGCTCCTACGAGCAGTACTTC.

This clonotype was seen a handful of times. The rearrangement uses TRBV12-3 or TRBV12-4 and TRBJ2-7; TRBD1 agrees at 9 bases. The CDR3 runs to 15 residues. V trimming: 5 bases; J trimming: 6 bases; junction bases outside the gene matches: 11. The CDR3 region is CASSPPGQGIREQYF. For the CDR3, the DNA is TGTGCCAGCAGTCCTCCGGGACAGGGTATTCGCGAGCAGTACTTC.

This clonotype was picked up a small number of times. The chain is built from TRBV2 and TRBJ2-7; unclear D gene. From germline, CDR1 is SNHLY and CDR2 FYNNEI. V dropped 5 bases and J dropped 2 bases, with 10 bases sitting between them. The CDR3 totals 13 residues. Here the CDR3 reads CASSLDATYEQYF. CDR3 sequence (DNA): TGTGCCAGCAGTTTGGACGCGACCTACGAGCAGTACTTC.

This clonotype came up many times. The V and J genes are TRBV19 and TRBJ2-6; D remains unclear. Trimming took 7 bases from V and 1 from J, leaving 11 bases between them. The CDR3 runs 15 residues. Germline-derived CDR1 and CDR2 are LNHDA and SQIVND (reference sequence). CDR3 residues: CASTHGPSGANVLTF. CDR3 nucleotides: TGTGCCAGTACCCATGGGCCTTCTGGGGCCAACGTCCTGACTTTC.

The CDR3 DNA reads as TGTGCCAGCTCTAACCACGGGACTAGTGAGTACGAGCAGTACTTC. It yields the protein CASSNHGTSEYEQYF. The rearrangement joins TRBV7-2 to TRBJ2-7; 8 bases line up with TRBD2. The junction had 13 bases not matched to a gene; V was cut back by 8 bases and J by 4 bases. The CDR3 has 15 amino acids. CDR1 SGHTA and CDR2 FQGNSA come from the germline V gene.

This clonotype came up a few times. The rearrangement links TRBV9 to TRBJ1-2; 7 bases match TRBD1. The germline CDR1 and CDR2 sequences are SGDLS and YYNGEE. V shed 2 bases and J 4 bases; nucleotides not matched to a gene: 5. The CDR3 loop spans 14 amino acids. The DNA for the CDR3 is TGTGCCAGCAGCGTTCGGACAGGCGGCTATGGCTACACCTTC. This sequence encodes CASSVRTGGYGYTF.

V usage is TRBV9 and J usage is TRBJ2-5; 7 bases line up with TRBD2. The length of the CDR3 is 15 residues. Losses at the gene ends were 0 bases for V and 0 bases for J; bases not matched to a gene: 2. The germline V gene has CDR1 SGDLS and CDR2 YYNGEE. This CDR3 reads CASSVGAGYQETQYF. The CDR3 DNA sequence: TGTGCCAGCAGCGTAGGAGCGGGGTACCAAGAGACCCAGTACTTC.

In its sample, this clonotype was seen many times. The chain combines TRBV24-1 with TRBJ1-5; 12 bases line up with TRBD1. The CDR3 has 14 amino acids. Trimming cost V 11 bases and J 5 bases; bases outside gene matches: 6. The germline V gene has CDR1 KGHDR and CDR2 SFDVKD. The CDR3 spells CASRRDRGHQPQHF. The DNA of the CDR3 is TGTGCCAGCAGACGGGACAGGGGGCATCAGCCCCAGCATTTT.

The V gene is TRBV7-9, the J gene TRBJ1-2; D call uncertain. Between the trimmed V and J ends, which lost 11 bases and 4 bases, there was a span of 8 bases. Germline CDR1 is SEHNR and CDR2 is FQNEAQ (reference sequence). This CDR3 has 10 residues. This CDR3 reads CAWWSYGYTF. The CDR3 DNA reads as TGTGCCTGGTGGAGCTATGGCTACACCTTC.

The table lists this clonotype with many counts. The rearrangement uses TRBV7-2 and TRBJ1-5; D is possibly TRBD1 (5 bases). This CDR3 spans 16 amino acids. CDR1 is SGHTA and CDR2 is FQGNSA in the germline V gene. Trimming stripped 1 base from V and 2 bases from J, with 12 bases between. The CDR3 loop is CASSLVGGEGNQPQHF. CDR3 in DNA: TGTGCCAGCAGCTTAGTTGGGGGAGAGGGCAATCAGCCCCAGCATTTT.

This clonotype was seen ten or more times. The J gene is TRBJ1-2, the V gene TRBV2, with a tentative D call TRBD1 (6 bases). The CDR3 totals 12 residues. Germline CDR1 and CDR2: SNHLY and FYNNEI. V shed 9 bases and J shed 4 bases, with 12 bases lying between them. The DNA for the CDR3 is TGTGCCAGTAGGGGGGGGGCCTATGGCTACACCTTC. Its protein is CASRGGAYGYTF.

This rearrangement joins TRBV7-9 to TRBJ1-2; D not certain. The V gene lost 6 bases and the J gene lost 10 bases, with 15 bases spanning the gap. The V gene's germline CDR1 is SEHNR and CDR2 FQNEAQ (reference sequence). This CDR3 spans 12 amino acids. The CDR3 DNA reads TGTGCCAGCAGTTTCCGGTCCATCCCCTACACCTTC. Protein: CASSFRSIPYTF.

This clonotype appeared a few times. J is TRBJ1-4 and V is TRBV19, with a weak D call TRBD1 (5 bases). The CDR3 has 14 residues. Germline-derived CDR1 and CDR2 are LNHDA and SQIVND (reference sequence). V lost 7 bases and J 10 bases, leaving 19 bases between the germline ends. This CDR3 is CASTTRGGVGKLFF. CDR3 bases: TGTGCCAGTACCACACGGGGGGGAGTCGGAAAACTGTTTTTT.

This clonotype appeared a few times. This chain connects TRBV7-9 to TRBJ1-2, with 7 bases matching TRBD1. The CDR3 loop spans 13 amino acids. Germline lookup yields CDR1 SEHNR and CDR2 FQNEAQ (reference sequence). Trimming at V came to 7 bases and at J to 2 bases, leaving 4 bases not matched to a gene. The CDR3 loop is CASTPQGNYGYTF. The CDR3 region has the DNA TGTGCCAGCACCCCACAGGGGAACTATGGCTACACCTTC.

The rearrangement joins TRBV7-9 to TRBJ2-5; 8 bases are shared with TRBD1. The CDR3 loop spans 15 amino acids. Trimming cost V 5 bases and J 5 bases; bases outside gene matches: 10. CDR1 and CDR2 from the germline V gene are SEHNR and FQNEAQ (reference sequence). CDR3 bases: TGTGCCAGCAGCATCAGGACAGGGAATGGGGAGACCCAGTACTTC. Residues: CASSIRTGNGETQYF. The full variable domain, rest sourced from reference TRBV7-9 and TRBJ2-5, is DTGVSQNPRHKITKRGQNVTFRCDPISEHNRLYWYRQTLGQGPEFLTYFQNEAQLEKSRLLSDRFSAERPKGSFSTLEIQRTEQGDSAMYLCASSIRTGNGETQYFGPGTRLLVL.

There are many counts of this clonotype. J is TRBJ2-5 and V is TRBV10-3, with 10 bases lining up with TRBD1. The CDR3 has 16 residues. The V gene's germline CDR1 is ENHRY and CDR2 SYGVKD. Trimming took 2 bases from V and 5 from J; bases not matched to a gene: 8. CDR3 sequence: CAISEMRQGALETQYF. Written as DNA, the CDR3 is TGTGCCATCAGTGAGATGAGACAGGGGGCTTTGGAGACCCAGTACTTC.

At least ten counts were recorded for this clonotype. V is TRBV7-2 and J is TRBJ1-6; no reliable D call. The CDR3 consists of 15 residues. Deletions cut 6 bases from V and 7 bases from J, with 16 bases between. The germline V gene has CDR1 SGHTA and CDR2 FQGNSA. The CDR3 sequence is CASSPPSGLNSPLHF. In DNA, the CDR3 is TGTGCCAGCAGTCCACCCTCGGGCCTGAATTCACCCCTCCACTTT. Combining the CDR3 with reference TRBV7-2 and TRBJ1-6 gives the whole variable domain GAGVSQSPSNKVTEKGKDVELRCDPISGHTALYWYRQSLGQGLEFLIYFQGNSAPDKSGLPSDRFSAERTGGSVSTLTIQRTQQEDSAVYLCASSPPSGLNSPLHFGNGTRLTVT.